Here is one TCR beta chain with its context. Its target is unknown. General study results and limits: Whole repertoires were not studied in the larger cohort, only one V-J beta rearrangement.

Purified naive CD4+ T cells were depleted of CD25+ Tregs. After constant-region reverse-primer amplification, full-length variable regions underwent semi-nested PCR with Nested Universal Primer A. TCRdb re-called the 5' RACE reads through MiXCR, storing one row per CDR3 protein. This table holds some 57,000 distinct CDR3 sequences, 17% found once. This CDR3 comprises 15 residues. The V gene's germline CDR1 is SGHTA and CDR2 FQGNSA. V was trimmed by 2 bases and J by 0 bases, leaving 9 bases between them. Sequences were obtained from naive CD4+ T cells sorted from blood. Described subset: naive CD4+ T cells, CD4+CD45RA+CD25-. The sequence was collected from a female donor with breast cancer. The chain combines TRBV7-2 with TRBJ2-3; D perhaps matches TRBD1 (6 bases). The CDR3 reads CASSLSQGSTDTQYF. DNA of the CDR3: TGTGCCAGCAGCTTATCACAGGGTAGCACAGATACGCAGTATTTT.